Included here is one TCR beta chain sequence, with context. The assay was immunoSEQ multiplex PCR, and TCRdb's table has in-frame clones only and misses some. The top ten clones hold 3.5% to 4% of a sample with roughly 350,000 clones, around nine tenths of them seen once. This CDR3 comprises 13 residues. With 5 bases removed from V and 4 bases from J, the gap between germline ends came to 12 bases. This specimen belongs to a study of blood T cell repertoires in COVID-19. Study-wide context: Sources were T cells, B-cell-depleted T cells, or PBMCs; the material itself was cDNA or gDNA.

This receptor was taken from a woman aged 45-65 years with active or convalescent COVID-19. The chain recombines TRBV12-3 or TRBV12-4 with TRBJ2-7, with D tentatively TRBD2 (6 bases). Source material: peripheral blood. In DNA, the CDR3 is TGTGCCAGCAGTAGGGACGGAGGGTACGAGCAGTACTTC. Translated, it gives CASSRDGGYEQYF.